This T cell receptor beta chain was captured by sequencing in a study of memory CD4+ T cells and cytomegalovirus serostatus (dated by TCRdb to about 2019). For context, the study as a whole: The roughly 35 healthy Belgian adults in the cohort included 9 who were CMV seropositive and 24 who were CMV seronegative. The study sequenced CD4+ memory TCRbeta repertoires of a Belgian cohort with known cytomegalovirus serostatus to replicate a published TCR-based CMV serostatus classifier. Study-wide conclusions, independent of this receptor: Results were interpreted as suggesting that the CMV-associated TCR signature is largely present in the CD4+ memory repertoire. On the Belgian cohort, the classifier based on the original framework reached a median bootstrapped AUC of 0.95, with a 95% CI of 0.76-1.00. CMV serostatus prediction reached a median bootstrapped AUC of about 0.95 with the original framework and just under 0.93 with a US-trained random forest. Of fewer than 200 previously reported CMV-associated TCRbeta sequences, about 62 appeared in the CD4+ memory repertoires, each in one to five individuals. Only CD4+CD45RO+ memory cells were sequenced, in contrast to the original study, which included naive and memory CD4+ and CD8+ populations.

Genomic DNA was extracted from sorted cells with the Quick-DNA Microprep Kit. Amplification of TCRbeta DNA was done with the immunoSEQ hsTCRbeta kit, following the protocol from the manufacturer. TCRbeta libraries were sequenced on an Illumina MiSeq instrument. Per the source publication's procedure: Following removal of out-of-frame sequences, 2.4 million or so distinct TCRbeta sequences were retained, with an average of around 70,000 per individual. Each individual was scored according to the count of about 150 previously reported CMV-associated TCRbeta sequences and the total productive distinct TCRbeta count. A beta-binomial model was reimplemented in Python, and scikit-learn random forests with default parameters were trained on data from the US cohort. Classifier performance on the Belgian cohort was reported as the median AUC with percentile confidence intervals calculated over 10,000 bootstrap iterations. TCRdb limited this immuneACCESS table to in-frame rearrangements with V and J called. A share of clones is missing; checked studies link under half to unresolved V genes, and the rest is unexplained. V, J and clone size were drawn from that table, and D and trimming were deduced from the DNA. The sample table contains 64,000 or so clones; only one count was recorded for around 77% of them. The top ten clones comprise nearly 0.9% of the sample.

A FACSAria II was used to sort memory CD4+ T cells, defined as single viable CD3+CD4+CD8-CD45RO+ cells. To determine CMV serostatus, a Roche Elecsys assay was used that detects serum IgG against CMV pp150, pp28, p38 and p52. Once the samples were thawed, total CD4+ T cells were enriched through positive selection using CD4 magnetic microbeads. The samples came from a different study that was designed specifically to examine the CD4+ T cell memory repertoire. Peripheral blood mononuclear cells were isolated and cryopreserved according to standard operating procedures, and serum was kept at -80 degrees C. The staining relied on CD3-PerCP (BW264/56), CD4-APC (RPA-T4), CD45RO-PE (UCHT1) and CD8-Pacific Orange (3B5) antibodies, and Sytox blue was used to exclude non-viable cells. The germline V gene encodes CDR1 SGHTA and CDR2 FQGNSA. V loses 1 base of germline sequence and J loses 5 bases, and the interval between the two ends is 14 bases. There are 15 amino acids in the CDR3, from cysteine to phenylalanine inclusive. Left in the record is the CDR3 DNA by itself, 45 bases read in frame from the first base.

About this clone itself: Its cognate antigen has yet to be identified. No base quality values were provided; no much bigger clone lies one nucleotide off.

This receptor was identified in an adult in good health and CMV-seronegative. The rearranged segments are TRBV7-2 and TRBJ2-5; TRBD2 is perhaps the D gene, given 6 matching bases. Material: memory CD4+ T cells from blood. The nucleotides are TGTGCCAGCAGCTTAGTCGGTGGGGCGGGGGAGACCCAGTACTTC. It is translated as CASSLVGGAGETQYF.